This T cell receptor (beta chain) was identified in a study of blood T cell repertoires in COVID-19. Study-wide background: COVID-19 samples collected from the United States, Italy and Spain covered acute and convalescent phases.

Profiled with immunoSEQ multiplex PCR; TCRdb holds only in-frame clones, not every one. The repertoire holds 98,000 or so clones, with around 86% as singletons. J was trimmed by 2 bases and V by 7 bases; bases with no gene match: 9. CDR3 length equals 15 residues. The germline CDR1 and CDR2 sequences are MDHEN and SYDVKM. The chain joins TRBV28 to TRBJ1-2, with TRBD1 matching over 8 bases. The specimen sequenced was peripheral blood. The receptor was isolated from a woman in her 70s with acute or convalescent COVID-19. The CDR3 DNA is TGTGCCAGCATCTTGGGGGGACAGGAAAACTATGGCTACACCTTC. The encoded protein is CASILGGQENYGYTF.